The 11 T cell receptor beta chains presented below share a single source sample, sequenced in a study of CD8 T cells in ankylosing spondylitis. TCRdb re-analysed the 5' RACE reads in MiXCR, keeping a single row per CDR3 protein. The repertoire holds some 270,000 distinct CDR3 sequences, 15% to 20% seen once, with approximately 32% in the top ten. The material sequenced was blood, either unsorted or a sorted T cell fraction (not recorded which). Every receptor here comes from a male donor with ankylosing spondylitis or in good health (not recorded which).

This clonotype has more than one count but fewer than ten. V usage is TRBV7-9 and J usage is TRBJ1-2; D is unresolved. Germline V CDR1 and CDR2: SEHNR, FQNEAQ (reference sequence). The CDR3 extends over 12 amino acids. V was trimmed by 2 bases and J by 8 bases, leaving 9 bases between them. CDR3 nucleotide sequence: TGTGCCAGCAGCTTAATGGACTCCGGCTACACCTTC. It yields the protein CASSLMDSGYTF.

The rearrangement uses TRBV25-1 and TRBJ2-7; D might be TRBD1 (6 bases). The CDR3 totals 13 residues. V lost 4 bases and J lost 3, with 10 bases in between. In germline, CDR1 is MGHDK, CDR2 SYGVNS. CDR3 sequence: CASSAQGVYEQYF. CDR3 coding DNA: TGTGCCAGCAGTGCACAGGGAGTCTACGAGCAGTACTTC.

This clonotype appeared a few times. The chain joins TRBV11-2 to TRBJ2-7; tentatively, D is TRBD2 (5 bases). This CDR3 is built from 16 residues. Germline assignment: CDR1 SGHAT and CDR2 FQNNGV. Trimming stripped 1 base from V and 4 bases from J, with 17 bases between. CDR3: CASSLVFSGSNYEQYF. In nucleotides, the CDR3 is TGTGCCAGCAGCTTAGTTTTTAGTGGGAGTAATTACGAGCAGTACTTC.

This clonotype was seen repeatedly, ten times or more. This sequence joins TRBV10-3 and TRBJ2-1, with 13 bases matching TRBD2. There are 14 residues in the CDR3. From germline, CDR1 is ENHRY and CDR2 SYGVKD. V trimming: 6 bases; J trimming: 5 bases; junction bases outside the gene matches: 1. This chain's CDR3 is CAIRGLAGDNEQFF. The CDR3 bases are TGTGCCATCAGAGGACTAGCGGGGGACAATGAGCAGTTCTTC.

A few counts support this clonotype. The gene calls are TRBV4-3 and TRBJ1-5; D is unresolved. There are 15 residues in the CDR3. Trimming left V 0 bases short and J 5 bases short, with 11 bases between. Germline V gives CDR1 LGHNA, CDR2 YSLEER. The CDR3 is CASSQDYGPDQPQHF. In DNA, the CDR3 is TGCGCCAGCAGCCAAGACTACGGGCCGGATCAGCCCCAGCATTTT.

The chain has TRBV4-1 and TRBJ1-5; unclear D gene. From germline, CDR1 is MGHRA and CDR2 YSYEKL. V was clipped by 2 bases and J by 5 bases, with 13 bases between them. The CDR3 sequence is 15 residues long. The CDR3 loop is CASSQHHAEHQPQHF. The CDR3 DNA reads TGCGCCAGCAGCCAACACCACGCAGAGCATCAGCCCCAGCATTTT.

The gene calls are TRBV4-1 and TRBJ2-1; 10 nucleotides align to TRBD1. The CDR3 runs 16 residues. CDR1 and CDR2 (germline): MGHRA, YSYEKL. The V segment lost 4 bases and the J segment 4 bases; nucleotides outside the gene matches: 7. CDR3 sequence: CASSPRGTGVYNEQFF. The CDR3 DNA reads as TGCGCCAGCAGCCCGAGGGGGACAGGGGTTTACAATGAGCAGTTCTTC.

This clonotype has at least ten counts. The J gene is TRBJ2-3, the V gene TRBV11-2; possibly TRBD2 for D (5 bases). V dropped 5 bases and J dropped 6 bases, with 18 bases sitting between them. CDR1 is SGHAT and CDR2 is FQNNGV in the germline V gene. CDR3 size: 15 residues. The CDR3 is CASSTSMDGEDTQYF. DNA of the CDR3: TGTGCCAGCAGCACCTCTATGGACGGGGAGGATACGCAGTATTTT.

This chain uses TRBV2 with TRBJ2-7; D not resolved. This CDR3 contains 15 residues. V lost 5 bases to trimming and J lost 2 bases, with 16 bases between them. The V gene's germline CDR1 is SNHLY and CDR2 FYNNEI. The CDR3 DNA reads TGTGCCAGCAGTTCGCCGGGCCTGCGCCCCTACGAGCAGTACTTC. Translating gives CASSSPGLRPYEQYF.

This clonotype was detected only a few times. The chain has TRBV6-1 and TRBJ2-1; D may match TRBD1 or TRBD2 (5 bases each). Germline lookup yields CDR1 MNHNS and CDR2 SASEGT. V lost 11 bases and J 0 bases, leaving 20 bases between the germline ends. This CDR3 is 16 amino acids long. The CDR3 region is CAGGLRGAGSYNEQFF. The CDR3 DNA follows: TGTGCCGGCGGCCTACGTGGGGCGGGCTCCTACAATGAGCAGTTCTTC.

This clonotype was observed a handful of times. The chain links TRBV7-2 to TRBJ2-7; D is ambiguous. The V and J ends lost 1 base and 5 bases respectively, with 6 bases between them. This CDR3 spans 12 amino acids. Germline V gene sequence: CDR1 SGHTA, CDR2 FQGNSA. The CDR3 protein is CASSLVRDEQYF. The CDR3 nucleotides read TGTGCCAGCAGCTTAGTCCGGGACGAGCAGTACTTC.